A selection of T cell receptor beta chains follows, all from one sample in a study of blood T cells in healthy people across ages. TCRdb analysed the 5' RACE reads with MiXCR anew, one entry per CDR3 protein. The sample holds about 1.8 million distinct CDR3 sequences; roughly 50% are singletons and the top ten take less than 2.5%. The specimen was blood. The receptors stem from a woman between 40 and 55 years old in good health. Both conserved end residues are trimmed from each CDR3. Fields, in order: J gene, V gene, D gene, clone size, CDR3 protein. A D gene is named only where the DNA matches it firmly. Where a row states a size, it is once, few, many or the class of an expanded clone; other rows omit it.

>TRBJ2-1|TRBV7-2|TRBD2|many
ASGRQPWSGGDSYNEQF
>TRBJ2-1|TRBV27|NA|NA
ASSWSRYNEQF
>TRBJ2-1|TRBV3-1|TRBD2|few
ASSQDSGGVREQF
>TRBJ2-1|TRBV29-1|NA|NA
SARPQRTTNEQF
>TRBJ1-5|TRBV28|TRBD1|NA
ASSTDRGINQPQH
>TRBJ1-2|TRBV11-1|TRBD1|few
ASSSGQGKNGYT
>TRBJ1-2|TRBV6-5|TRBD1|NA
ASSDLGGDGYGYT
>TRBJ2-7|TRBV6-6|NA|NA
ASSSLTQSSYEQY
>TRBJ1-2|TRBV20-1|NA|NA
SARDGVDYGYT
>TRBJ1-2|TRBV7-2|NA|many
ASSLGHNYGYT
>TRBJ2-4|TRBV20-1|NA|NA
SARDSHKAKNIQY
>TRBJ1-5|TRBV29-1|NA|few
SVDAGEGQPQH
>TRBJ2-1|TRBV13|NA|NA
ASSPEGGEQF
>TRBJ1-4|TRBV18|TRBD1|NA
ASSPTGGANEKLF
>TRBJ2-3|TRBV6-2/TRBV6-3|TRBD2|NA
ASSTRIRPARGITDTQY
>TRBJ2-1|TRBV5-1|TRBD2|NA
ASSSLHGGGASDEQF
>TRBJ1-2|TRBV5-5|TRBD1|NA
ASSAQGARPRGYT
>TRBJ2-6|TRBV11-2|TRBD1|few
ASSFTGGASGANVLT
>TRBJ1-2|TRBV20-1|NA|NA
SARDMGKANYGYT
>TRBJ1-2|TRBV27|TRBD1|once
ASSPGTGAYT
>TRBJ2-1|TRBV10-3|TRBD2|few
AISGGTSRDNEQF
>TRBJ2-1|TRBV27|TRBD1|NA
ASSAPRTGWNEQF
>TRBJ1-2|TRBV7-3|NA|NA
ASSRGPPDGYT
>TRBJ2-1|TRBV20-1|NA|NA
SARDAGFSYNEQF
>TRBJ2-1|TRBV7-8|NA|few
ASSLVPLPYNEQF
>TRBJ2-7|TRBV10-3|NA|few
AISLGTGYEQY
>TRBJ2-7|TRBV10-3|NA|few
AISEARLDEQY
>TRBJ1-4|TRBV29-1|NA|NA
SVVGGGEKLF
>TRBJ1-2|TRBV29-1|TRBD1|NA
SAKQGSAYGYT
>TRBJ1-1|TRBV20-1|NA|few
SVSGSSLSGPEAF
>TRBJ2-5|TRBV20-1|NA|few
SARDLATGVQETQY
>TRBJ2-3|TRBV20-1|NA|NA
SARDSKTSAADTQY